Here is one T cell receptor (beta chain) with its context. This entry comes from a study of blood T cell repertoires in COVID-19. Study information: PBMCs, B-cell-depleted T cells, or T cells provided the cDNA or gDNA that made up the material.

CDR1 is GTSNPN and CDR2 is SVGIG in the germline V gene (reference sequence). CDR3 length equals 11 residues. V was clipped by 0 bases and J by 2 bases, with 2 bases between them. Recruited during active infection, patients (from Seattle) were subsequently followed longitudinally. Profiling relied on immunoSEQ multiplex PCR, and the TCRdb table lists in-frame clones only, not all of them. The sample contains about 180,000 clones, around nine tenths of which appear only once. The chain has TRBV30 and TRBJ2-7; D is unresolved. The sequence came from a woman in her 70s with COVID-19, enrolled during active disease. The sample taken for sequencing was peripheral blood. The CDR3 loop reads CAWSVTYEQYF. The CDR3 DNA reads TGTGCCTGGAGTGTTACCTACGAGCAGTACTTC.